This record concerns one T cell receptor beta chain sequence. Using immunoSEQ multiplex PCR, the repertoire was profiled, and TCRdb retains in-frame clones only, with some absent. The table includes about 130,000 clones, approximately 90% detected once. This entry comes from a study of T cell responses to AZD1222 COVID-19 vaccine. The sequence derives from an adult who received the AZD1222 COVID-19 vaccine. The sample here was peripheral blood, taken 28 days after the second AZD1222 dose.

DNA for the CDR3: TGCGCCAGCAGCTCCGGGGCCAACACCGGGGAGCTGTTTTTT. Translated: CASSSGANTGELFF. The chain employs TRBV5-1 and TRBJ2-2; perhaps D is TRBD1 or TRBD2 (5 bases each). CDR1 is SGHRS, CDR2 YFSETQ, per germline. The CDR3 is 14 residues long. Trimming shortened V by 3 bases and J by 2 bases, and 8 bases separated the two germline ends.